These 21 T cell receptor beta chains came from one sample sequenced in a study of T-cell reconstitution after alpha-beta-depleted transplantation in children. Preparing the TCRbeta library involved the use of unique molecular identifiers. TCRdb re-analysed the PCR reads in MiXCR, keeping a single row per CDR3 protein. The sample holds roughly 500,000 distinct CDR3 sequences, about 16% seen once. The specimen was PBMCs from the stem cell graft donor, collected from the stem cell graft. These receptors all stem from a human donor who donated a stem cell graft to a child with acute lymphoblastic leukemia.

This clonotype has at least ten counts. This chain joins TRBV20-1 and TRBJ2-1, with D maybe TRBD2 (6 bases). The ends were cut back, 6 bases at V and 5 bases at J, with 14 bases in the middle. CDR3 size: 13 residues. The germline CDR1 and CDR2 sequences are DFQATT and SNEGSKA (reference sequence). Written as DNA, the CDR3 is TGCAGTGCCCGGTGGGACTCGGACAATGAGCAGTTCTTC. Its translation: CSARWDSDNEQFF.

This chain joins TRBV6-2 or TRBV6-3 and TRBJ2-2; TRBD1 matches 8 bases. Germline values: CDR1 MNHEY, CDR2 SVGEGT. The CDR3 has 15 amino acids. V gave up 6 bases and J gave up 3 bases; unmatched junction bases: 6. The CDR3 DNA reads TGTGCCAGCAGACAGGGGGAGATTTACACCGGGGAGCTGTTTTTT. This codes for CASRQGEIYTGELFF.

The gene calls are TRBV6-5 and TRBJ2-1; 11 positions agree with TRBD2. V trimming: 0 bases; J trimming: 7 bases; junction bases outside the gene matches: 5. The CDR3 spans 16 residues. Germline V CDR1 and CDR2: MNHEY, SVGAGI. CDR3 nucleotide sequence: TGTGCCAGCAGTTACTCGCGGCTAGCGGGAGGAAATGAGCAGTTCTTC. The encoded protein is CASSYSRLAGGNEQFF.

This clonotype occurred many times. This chain joins TRBV5-1 and TRBJ2-1; the match to TRBD1 covers 7 bases. With V trimmed by 0 bases and J by 1 base, 1 base remained unmatched. CDR3 size: 15 residues. CDR1 is SGHRS and CDR2 is YFSETQ in the germline V gene. The chain's CDR3 is CASSLVQGSYNEQFF. The CDR3 region has the DNA TGCGCCAGCAGCTTGGTACAGGGGTCCTACAATGAGCAGTTCTTC.

This clonotype was picked up a small number of times. J is TRBJ2-1 and V is TRBV9, with D unclear. The CDR3 loop spans 18 amino acids. Germline CDR1 and CDR2: SGDLS and YYNGEE. Trimming took off 0 bases at V and 3 bases at J, with 19 bases between the two ends. The CDR3 reads CASSVGWPSEIGYNEQFF. The CDR3 bases are TGTGCCAGCAGCGTAGGATGGCCCAGCGAGATCGGCTACAATGAGCAGTTCTTC.

This clonotype was counted a few times. J is TRBJ2-5 and V is TRBV5-1, with D maybe TRBD1 (6 bases). Per the germline V gene, CDR1 is SGHRS and CDR2 is YFSETQ. The CDR3 is 15 amino acids. Trimming took 4 bases from V and 2 from J, leaving 15 bases between them. The CDR3 DNA reads as TGCGCCAGCAGCCCGGACAGAACGACTCAAGAGACCCAGTACTTC. This gives the protein CASSPDRTTQETQYF.

The J gene is TRBJ1-2, the V gene TRBV9; weak D call: TRBD1 (5 bases). CDR1 is SGDLS, CDR2 YYNGEE, per germline. CDR3 size: 15 residues. With 0 bases removed from V and 4 bases from J, the gap between germline ends came to 13 bases. This CDR3 is CASSVEGTDLYGYTF. The DNA for the CDR3 is TGTGCCAGCAGCGTAGAGGGGACGGACCTCTATGGCTACACCTTC.

The chain has TRBV10-2 and TRBJ2-5, with 7 bases identical to TRBD1. This CDR3 has 14 residues. In germline, CDR1 is WSHSY, CDR2 SAAADI. The ends lost 6 bases at V and 1 base at J; junction bases unmatched: 5. In DNA form, the CDR3 reads TGCGCCAGCAGGTCAACAGGGGTCCAAGAGACCCAGTACTTC. Encoded protein: CASRSTGVQETQYF.

The chain recombines TRBV27 with TRBJ2-3, with 8 bases identical to TRBD2. Trimming cost V 5 bases and J 1 base; bases outside gene matches: 11. This CDR3 is built from 17 residues. Germline lookup yields CDR1 MNHEY and CDR2 SMNVEV (reference sequence). This CDR3 reads CASSPKAGLGGTDTQYF. The CDR3 DNA is TGTGCCAGCAGTCCGAAAGCGGGACTAGGGGGCACAGATACGCAGTATTTT.

This rearrangement joins TRBV5-6 to TRBJ1-1; TRBD1 is a possible D gene (6 bases). The CDR3 loop spans 17 amino acids. The germline V gene has CDR1 SGHDT and CDR2 YYEEEE. Trimming cost V 2 bases and J 0 bases, with 17 bases left between them. This chain's CDR3 is CASSFRGIGPMNTEAFF. In DNA form, the CDR3 reads TGTGCCAGCAGCTTCAGGGGTATTGGACCCATGAACACTGAAGCTTTCTTT. The variable domain in full, completed from reference TRBV5-6 and TRBJ1-1, reads DAGVTQSPTHLIKTRGQQVTLRCSPKSGHDTVSWYQQALGQGPQFIFQYYEEEERQRGNFPDRFSGHQFPNYSSELNVNALLLGDSALYLCASSFRGIGPMNTEAFFGQGTRLTVV.

This clonotype was detected many times. The V gene is TRBV10-3, the J gene TRBJ2-7; D possibly corresponds to TRBD2 (7 bases). The CDR3 consists of 14 residues. V was pared by 6 bases and J by 0 bases, with 12 bases between. Germline CDR1 and CDR2: ENHRY and SYGVKD. The CDR3 region has the DNA TGTGCCATCAGCGGGGGGACACCCTCCTACGAGCAGTACTTC. As protein: CAISGGTPSYEQYF.

V and J are TRBV27 and TRBJ2-7, with 9 bases fitting TRBD1. The CDR3 runs 14 residues. V dropped 5 bases and J dropped 4; count of bases not matched to a gene: 6. Germline V gives CDR1 MNHEY, CDR2 SMNVEV (reference sequence). In DNA, the CDR3 is TGTGCCAGCAGTCCGGGGACAGGGAAATACGAGCAGTACTTC. Protein product: CASSPGTGKYEQYF.

The chain uses TRBV7-3 and TRBJ2-3; the D is unclear. Germline V lookup: CDR1 SGHTA, CDR2 FQGTGA. The CDR3 sequence is 13 residues long. Between the trimmed V and J ends, which lost 5 bases and 4 bases, there was a span of 10 bases. The CDR3 DNA reads as TGTGCCAGCAGCCCAGCTACCGCAGATACGCAGTATTTT. Protein product: CASSPATADTQYF.

V is TRBV7-8 and J is TRBJ2-7, with TRBD2 matching 8 bases. The CDR3 runs 15 residues. The junction had 15 bases not matched to a gene; V was cut back by 7 bases and J by 7 bases. Germline lookup yields CDR1 SGHVS and CDR2 FQNEAQ. For the CDR3, the DNA is TGTGCCAGCACCTCCGTTGCGGGGGCGGGGGGTGAGCAGTACTTC. Its translation is CASTSVAGAGGEQYF.

The V call is TRBV12-3 or TRBV12-4, the J call TRBJ1-4, with a possible D match to TRBD1 (5 bases). The CDR3 contains 17 residues. Trimming took off 2 bases at V and 0 bases at J, with 13 bases between the two ends. The CDR3 is CASSLWGSGATNEKLFF. CDR3 nucleotide sequence: TGTGCCAGCAGTTTATGGGGGTCGGGGGCAACTAATGAAAAACTGTTTTTT.

CDR3 nucleotides: TGTGCCAGCAGCCCACCGGTGGGCAATCAGCCCCAGCATTTT. Translated, it gives CASSPPVGNQPQHF. The chain carries TRBV12-3 or TRBV12-4 and TRBJ1-5, with no clear D. The CDR3 sequence is 14 residues long. With 6 bases removed from V and 2 bases from J, the gap between germline ends came to 11 bases.

V usage is TRBV6-1 and J usage is TRBJ1-5; the D gene is possibly TRBD1 (5 bases). Trimming took 5 bases from V and 7 from J, leaving 15 bases between them. This CDR3 is built from 14 residues. Germline values: CDR1 MNHNS, CDR2 SASEGT. The DNA for the CDR3 is TGTGCCAGCAGTCGACGGGGGTCAAGGCAGCCCCAGCATTTT. It encodes CASSRRGSRQPQHF.

This rearrangement joins TRBV5-1 to TRBJ2-1; 11 nucleotides align to TRBD2. CDR3 length: 15 residues. The junction had 7 bases not matched to a gene; V was cut back by 7 bases and J by 4 bases. Germline V gives CDR1 SGHRS, CDR2 YFSETQ. The CDR3 region has the DNA TGCGCCAGCCAAGGACTAGCGGGTACTTACAATGAGCAGTTCTTC. Translating gives CASQGLAGTYNEQFF.

In this sample, this clonotype turned up a few times. The chain joins TRBV7-8 to TRBJ1-6; 7 bases agree with TRBD1. The germline V gene encodes CDR1 SGHVS and CDR2 FQNEAQ. This CDR3 spans 15 amino acids. After removal of 5 bases from V and 7 bases from J, the junction contained 8 bases not matched to a gene. CDR3 in amino acids: CASSPQTGWNSPLHF. The CDR3 DNA follows: TGTGCCAGCAGCCCCCAGACAGGGTGGAATTCACCCCTCCACTTT.

This clonotype was seen a few times. The rearrangement links TRBV5-1 to TRBJ2-7; 7 bases match TRBD1. Germline V gives CDR1 SGHRS, CDR2 YFSETQ. Trimming at V came to 2 bases and at J to 2 bases, leaving 7 bases not matched to a gene. This CDR3 is 15 amino acids long. CDR3 nucleotide sequence: TGCGCCAGCAGCTTCTATTATACAGGGGCCTACGAGCAGTACTTC. It translates to CASSFYYTGAYEQYF.

In its sample, this clonotype was seen a few times. This sequence joins TRBV12-3 or TRBV12-4 and TRBJ1-1; D is uncertain. The V gene lost 3 bases and the J gene lost 8 bases, with 10 bases spanning the gap. This CDR3 region has 12 residues. The CDR3 is CASSFGLEEAFF. The CDR3 DNA sequence: TGTGCCAGCAGTTTCGGGCTGGAGGAAGCTTTCTTT.